This TCR beta chain was found in a study of OX40 agonist ivuxolimab in advanced cancers. Trimming took 2 bases from V and 6 from J; bases not matched to a gene: 3. CDR1 is SGHDT, CDR2 YYEEEE, per germline. CDR3 length: 14 residues. Overall study findings and caveats: CD8+ T cells (on average) carried more expanded clones than CD4+ T cells. Some patients without response likewise showed low normalized clonal expansion.

Only in-frame clones appear in the TCRdb table, and some are missing; sequencing was by immunoSEQ multiplex PCR. This sample carries 65,000 to 95,000 clones, about 94% of them seen once, and the ten largest clones take roughly 9.8%. No patient had autoimmune disease or received systemic immunosuppression. This clone was seen once. The antigen is undetermined. The rearrangement joins TRBV5-6 to TRBJ1-5, with 9 bases that match TRBD1. The clonotype originates from an adult with an advanced solid tumor such as melanoma, head and neck, liver or kidney cancer. Sequenced here: CD4+ or CD8+ T cells sorted from blood, sampled in a trial of the OX40 agonist ivuxolimab. CDR3 sequence (DNA): TGTGCCAGCAGCTTTGCGACAGGGGGTCAGCCCCAGCATTTT. Its translation: CASSFATGGQPQHF.